The clone carrying this T cell receptor beta chain was detected many times. Its specificity is not known. The entry originates in a study of read filtering for tumor transcriptome and immune sequencing. At the level of the study: Patients were 16 to 20 male and some 15 female, mean age approximately 70 years, range about 47 to 85.

Regarding the study as a whole: This fraction held mixed bone marrow immune cells after CD138-negative sorting. In IR-seq, single-read clonotypes were around 85% of clonotypes but approximately 3.5% of reads. Dropping single-read clonotypes raised IR-seq and RNA-seq shared-clonotype correlation.

This CDR3 contains 12 residues. The germline CDR1 and CDR2 sequences are GTSNPN and SVGIG (reference sequence). The junction had 5 bases not matched to a gene; V was cut back by 2 bases and J by 8 bases. The library was built from about 370 ng RNA with molecular barcoded adaptors for alpha/delta and beta/gamma chains. TCRdb re-called the reads with MiXCR, one entry per CDR3 protein. The table includes 60,000 or so distinct CDR3 sequences, roughly 19% detected once. The material sequenced was a population of CD138-negative cells sorted from bone marrow. This TCR derives from a donor aged 40 or over with multiple myeloma. The chain carries TRBV30 and TRBJ1-2; 7 positions agree with TRBD1. DNA of the CDR3: TGTGCCTGGAGTACGACAGGGATCGGCTACACCTTC. As protein: CAWSTTGIGYTF.